These 5 T cell receptor beta chains came from one sample sequenced in a study of blood T cell repertoires in COVID-19. Generated by immunoSEQ multiplex PCR, the TCRdb table keeps only in-frame clones and is missing some. The table shows about 55,000 clones, with roughly 80% occurring only once. The sample consisted of peripheral blood. These receptors came from a human donor in a cohort sampled during active or convalescent COVID-19.

The chain links TRBV5-6 to TRBJ2-2; D ambiguous. Trimming stripped 4 bases from V and 3 bases from J, with 13 bases between. Germline V gene data show CDR1 as SGHDT and CDR2 as YYEEEE. The CDR3 is made up of 15 amino acids. The CDR3 sequence is CASSKLLRDTGELFF. DNA of the CDR3: TGTGCCAGCAGCAAACTCCTTCGGGACACCGGGGAGCTGTTTTTT.

The rearrangement joins TRBV6-5 to TRBJ2-7, with D perhaps TRBD1 (5 bases). V was cut by 4 bases and J by 2 bases, with 9 bases left in between. CDR1 and CDR2 from the germline V gene are MNHEY and SVGAGI. CDR3 length equals 13 residues. CDR3 in DNA: TGTGCCAGCAGTTCACAGGCCACCTACGAGCAGTACTTC. This codes for CASSSQATYEQYF.

This clone was observed a single time. The genes are TRBV7-8 and TRBJ1-6; 9 bases agree with TRBD1. V shed 5 bases and J 8 bases; nucleotides not matched to a gene: 7. This CDR3 has 15 residues. Per the germline V gene, CDR1 is SGHVS and CDR2 is FQNEAQ. The CDR3 region is CASSPQQGAHSPLHF. The CDR3 DNA sequence: TGTGCCAGCAGCCCACAACAGGGGGCGCATTCACCCCTCCACTTT.

The gene calls are TRBV20-1 and TRBJ2-3; TRBD2 is a possible D gene (6 bases). The CDR3 totals 10 residues. Trimming removed 7 bases from V and 4 bases from J, with 6 bases in between. Germline loops: CDR1 DFQATT, CDR2 SNEGSKA (reference sequence). The CDR3 nucleotides are TGCAGTGGGGGGGCAGATACGCAGTATTTT. Translation gives CSGGADTQYF.

The genes are TRBV2 and TRBJ1-4; a weak D match, TRBD1 (5 bases). The length of the CDR3 is 19 residues. Germline V gene sequence: CDR1 SNHLY, CDR2 FYNNEI. Trimming removed 6 bases from V and 0 bases from J, with 23 bases in between. CDR3 protein: CASREWRQTLPATNEKLFF. The CDR3 DNA sequence: TGTGCCAGCAGGGAGTGGAGACAGACTCTACCCGCAACTAATGAAAAACTGTTTTTT.